The present TCR beta chain was sequenced within a study of blood T cell repertoires in COVID-19. Study summary: Acute and convalescent COVID-19 specimens originated in the United States, Italy and Spain.

This clone was counted between two and nine times. Per the original data handling: Estimates of nucleated cell counts were drawn from the amplification of reference gene primers. Sequenced by immunoSEQ multiplex PCR; TCRdb stores in-frame clones only, minus some. The D gene and trimming were derived from the DNA, and the V and J assignments and clone size from that table. The repertoire holds about 100,000 clones, roughly 79% seen once, with roughly an eighth in the top ten. Germline assignment: CDR1 SNHLY and CDR2 FYNNEI. This CDR3 has 16 amino acids. V lost 7 bases and J 6 bases, leaving 21 bases between the germline ends.

The source is a woman between 65 and 79 years old with acute or convalescent COVID-19. The sample was peripheral blood. V usage is TRBV2 and J usage is TRBJ2-2; TRBD1 might be the D (6 bases). This CDR3 is CASKGTRQGLAGELFF. In DNA form, the CDR3 reads TGTGCCAGCAAGGGGACGAGGCAGGGGCTCGCCGGGGAGCTGTTTTTT.